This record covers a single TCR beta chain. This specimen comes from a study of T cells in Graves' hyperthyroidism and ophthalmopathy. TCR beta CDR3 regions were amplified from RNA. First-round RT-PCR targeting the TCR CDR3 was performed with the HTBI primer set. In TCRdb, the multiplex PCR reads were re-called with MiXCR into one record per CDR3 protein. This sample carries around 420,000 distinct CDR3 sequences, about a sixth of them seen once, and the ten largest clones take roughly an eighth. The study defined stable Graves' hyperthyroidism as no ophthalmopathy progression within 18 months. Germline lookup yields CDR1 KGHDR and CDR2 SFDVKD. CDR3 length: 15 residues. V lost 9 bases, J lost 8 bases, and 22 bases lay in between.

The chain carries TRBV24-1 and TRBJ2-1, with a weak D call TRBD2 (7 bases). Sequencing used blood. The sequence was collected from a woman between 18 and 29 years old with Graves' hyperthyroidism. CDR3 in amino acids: CATRAGTGGPDEQFF. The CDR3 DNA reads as TGTGCCACCCGGGCGGGGACGGGGGGCCCAGATGAGCAGTTCTTC.